The present TCR beta chain was sequenced within a study of response to subunit inactivated influenza vaccine (dated by TCRdb to 2017 to 2018). As for the study more broadly: Deep quantitative T cell receptor repertoire profiling was used in the study to track responses to a trivalent subunit inactivated influenza vaccine.

The time point label corresponds to: approximately 40 days after influenza vaccine administration. Between the V and J ends, shortened by 2 bases and 2 bases respectively, the junction contains 14 bases. Taken from cysteine to phenylalanine, the CDR3 has 16 residues. Here the CDR3 DNA is all that survives: 48 bases in frame from base 1. Taken from the germline V gene, the CDR1 and CDR2 loops are SGHRS and YFSETQ. This clonotype was counted a few times. Its antigen is currently not known. Base qualities are not provided; no much larger clone lies one nucleotide away. The library relied on RT-PCR. For sequencing, an Illumina HiSeq 2500 was employed. TCRdb reprocessed the public reads (quality trimming at Q25 with fastp, clone calling with MiXCR) and kept in-frame beta chains. Entries that share a CDR3 protein sequence are merged under the most common genes and DNA. The table for this sample lists 430,000 or so distinct CDR3 sequences; roughly 9.8% of them were counted only once. The ten largest make up around 12% of the sample.

The full study reports these points: The authors suggested that each seasonal influenza vaccination may recruit only a limited number of new T cells.

The sample was PBMCs from blood, taken 45 days after vaccination. The rearrangement joined TRBV5-1 to TRBJ1-3; tentative D gene TRBD1, with 6 bases matching. The source of this sequence is a man aged 50 to 59 who received an inactivated influenza vaccine. Donor details come from another sample of the same person, matched by shared clones. The bases read TGCGCCAGCAGCTTCGGGTACAGGGAGACTGGAAACACCATATATTTT. It translates to CASSFGYRETGNTIYF.